Sample share makes the clone carrying this T cell receptor gamma chain medium-sized. Other nucleotide sequences in the sample specify the same CDR3. The source of the sample is a study of gamma-delta chains in newborns, infants, children. In the study overall: Innate gammadelta T cells reportedly expand polyclonally right after birth, driven by microbial exposure, per the title.

TCRdb re-called clones from the reads via CATT. Of 1,300 to 1,500 gamma-chain clones in the sample, over 3% were seen once. The sequence was collected from a child who was a newborn, infant or young child, either healthy, febrile or measles-vaccinated (not recorded which). Sample: blood.

The CDR3 sequence: CALWEVSGTNTTGWFKIF. The CDR3 region has the DNA TGTGCCTTGTGGGAGGTATCAGGGACAAATACCACTGGTTGGTTCAAGATATTT. The rearrangement uses TRGV9 and TRGJP1. The ends lost 1 base at V and 0 bases at J; junction bases unmatched: 11. This CDR3 region has 18 residues. Per germline, CDR1 GITISATS and CDR2 ISYDGTV (reference sequence).